This note documents a single T cell receptor beta chain sequence. In terms of age and location, participants ranged from about 18 to 95 years and lived in approximately 26 US areas. Participants' own reports of clinical history determined their cohort assignment. This entry comes from a study of blood T cell repertoires in COVID-19. Study summary: T cells, B-cell-depleted T cells, or PBMCs supplied cDNA or gDNA.

Under the authors' procedure: Reference gene primer amplification gave estimated nucleated cell counts. TCRdb keeps only in-frame clones here, not all; method: immunoSEQ multiplex PCR. For V, J and clone size, that table is used; D and trimming come from the DNA. The data contain about 220,000 clones, approximately 88% of them singletons. Germline CDR1 reads SGHVS; CDR2 reads FNYEAQ. The ends lost 1 base at V and 4 bases at J; junction bases unmatched: 4. The CDR3 covers 15 residues. The chain links TRBV7-6 to TRBJ1-1; TRBD1 agrees at 9 bases. This receptor was obtained from a woman aged 25 to 39 with acute COVID-19. The sample consisted of PBMCs or T cells enriched from blood (not recorded which). The CDR3 protein is CASSLGTGDITEAFF. The DNA for the CDR3 is TGTGCCAGCAGCTTAGGGACAGGGGACATCACTGAAGCTTTCTTT. Supplemented by reference TRBV7-6 and TRBJ1-1, the full variable domain reads GAGVSQSPRYKVTKRGQDVALRCDPISGHVSLYWYRQALGQGPEFLTYFNYEAQQDKSGLPNDRFSAERPEGSISTLTIQRTEQRDSAMYRCASSLGTGDITEAFFGQGTRLTVV.